This passage covers 14 T cell receptor beta chains from one sample sequenced in a study of cytomegalovirus exposure and HLA in healthy donors. PCR was performed using 60 Vbeta and 13 Jbeta primers. Profiled with immunoSEQ multiplex PCR; TCRdb holds only in-frame clones, not every one. The repertoire holds 100,000 to 150,000 clones, with about 80% as singletons. Material for sequencing was PBMCs. The receptor set was obtained from a man aged 40-49 years in good health and CMV-seronegative.

V usage is TRBV7-9 and J usage is TRBJ2-7; possibly TRBD2 for D (5 bases). The CDR3 covers 15 residues. The germline V gene has CDR1 SEHNR and CDR2 FQNEAQ (reference sequence). The germline V and J ends were trimmed by 7 bases and 3 bases, with 19 bases remaining between them. The CDR3 region is CASIPPPAAGYEQYF. In DNA form, the CDR3 reads TGTGCCAGCATCCCACCCCCTGCGGCGGGCTACGAGCAGTACTTC.

V usage is TRBV6-6 and J usage is TRBJ2-7, with 10 nucleotides matching TRBD2. V lost 0 bases and J lost 3; bases outside the gene matches: 5. CDR3 length: 16 residues. The germline CDR1 and CDR2 sequences are MNHNY and SVGAGI (reference sequence). CDR3 in DNA: TGTGCCAGCAGTTACTCGAGGGCTAGCGGGGGCTACGAGCAGTACTTC. Amino acids: CASSYSRASGGYEQYF.

CDR3 nucleotide sequence: TGTGCCAGCAGCTTTTCAGGGATGAGTGAGCAGTTCTTC. Protein: CASSFSGMSEQFF. This chain uses TRBV7-9 with TRBJ2-1, with D possibly matching TRBD1 (5 bases). The germline V gene encodes CDR1 SEHNR and CDR2 FQNEAQ (reference sequence). Trimming removed 3 bases at V and 9 bases at J, with 12 bases between. The CDR3 totals 13 residues.

V and J are TRBV29-1 and TRBJ1-4, with D tentatively TRBD1 (6 bases). CDR3 length: 13 residues. CDR1 is SQVTM and CDR2 is ANQGSEA in the germline V gene. The ends were cut back, 1 base at V and 3 bases at J, with 6 bases in the middle. The CDR3 bases are TGCAGCGTTGAAGGGACAGCTAATGAAAAACTGTTTTTT. This sequence encodes CSVEGTANEKLFF.

The J gene is TRBJ2-5, the V gene TRBV5-4; 11 bases map to TRBD2. Germline V gene lookup returns CDR1 SGHNT and CDR2 YYREEE (reference sequence). CDR3 length: 16 residues. The J segment lost 4 bases and the V segment lost 1 base, leaving 6 bases of the junction unmatched. The CDR3 DNA reads as TGTGCCAGCAGCTTGCGATCTAGCGGGGGGTCAGAGACCCAGTACTTC. It yields the protein CASSLRSSGGSETQYF.

This clone was seen a few times. For the CDR3, the DNA is TGTGCCAGCAGCTTATCCCTGAGCACTGAAGCTTTCTTT. As protein: CASSLSLSTEAFF. The J gene is TRBJ1-1, the V gene TRBV7-7; no definite D call. Deletions cut 2 bases from V and 4 bases from J, with 8 bases between. This CDR3 contains 13 residues. Germline CDR1 is SSHAT and CDR2 is FNYEAQ (reference sequence).

The CDR3 DNA reads as TGCAGTGGTACAAACTATGGCTACACCTTC. It codes for CSGTNYGYTF. The rearrangement uses TRBV20-1 and TRBJ1-2; D not resolved. With 7 bases removed from V and 2 bases from J, the gap between germline ends came to 5 bases. Germline V gene lookup returns CDR1 DFQATT and CDR2 SNEGSKA (reference sequence). The CDR3 length is 10 residues.

The chain recombines TRBV7-9 with TRBJ2-5; no clear D gene. CDR1 and CDR2 (germline): SEHNR, FQNEAQ (reference sequence). Trimming cost V 4 bases and J 1 base, with 7 bases left between them. The CDR3 contains 13 residues. Here the CDR3 reads CASSSDTQETQYF. CDR3 bases: TGTGCCAGCAGCTCAGACACCCAAGAGACCCAGTACTTC.

The chain combines TRBV6-6 with TRBJ2-1; 11 nucleotides agree with TRBD2. The V and J ends lost 6 bases and 8 bases, in that order; junction bases with no gene match: 6. CDR1 is MNHNY, CDR2 SVGAGI, per germline (reference sequence). This CDR3 contains 14 residues. CDR3 bases: TGTGCCAGCAGGATGGGACTAGCGGCCGATGAGCAGTTCTTC. It codes for CASRMGLAADEQFF.

The chain uses TRBV9 and TRBJ2-3; 12 bases fit TRBD2. The J segment lost 2 bases and the V segment lost 3 bases, leaving 10 bases of the junction unmatched. Germline V CDR1 and CDR2: SGDLS, YYNGEE. The CDR3 runs to 18 residues. This CDR3 reads CASSAATTSGGYTDTQYF. CDR3 nucleotide sequence: TGTGCCAGCAGCGCGGCGACTACTAGCGGGGGGTACACAGATACGCAGTATTTT.

This chain links TRBV10-3 with TRBJ1-2, with TRBD1 identical over 9 bases. With V trimmed by 4 bases and J by 7 bases, 4 bases remained unmatched. Germline V gene lookup returns CDR1 ENHRY and CDR2 SYGVKD. The CDR3 extends over 13 amino acids. The CDR3 region is CAISGTGAAGYTF. The CDR3 region has the DNA TGTGCCATCAGTGGGACAGGGGCTGCTGGCTACACCTTC.

The V gene is TRBV28, the J gene TRBJ2-7; possibly TRBD2 for D (6 bases). The V and J ends lost 6 bases and 7 bases respectively, with 22 bases between them. Germline loops: CDR1 MDHEN, CDR2 SYDVKM. CDR3 length: 15 amino acids. CDR3 protein: CASSQADRSEGEQYF. The CDR3 coding sequence is TGTGCCAGCAGCCAGGCGGACCGCTCGGAGGGGGAGCAGTACTTC.

The chain's CDR3 is CSAMRSGGALTDTQYF. The CDR3 DNA is TGCAGTGCCATGCGAAGCGGGGGGGCTCTAACAGATACGCAGTATTTT. This chain joins TRBV29-1 and TRBJ2-3, with TRBD2 identical over 10 bases. This CDR3 is 16 amino acids long. Germline V lookup: CDR1 SQVTM, CDR2 ANQGSEA.

The chain combines TRBV5-6 with TRBJ2-4; weak D call: TRBD1 (5 bases). Trimming removed 1 base at V and 2 bases at J, with 13 bases between. Germline lookup yields CDR1 SGHDT and CDR2 YYEEEE. CDR3 length: 16 residues. CDR3 sequence reads: CASSLFRGASKNIQYF. The CDR3 bases are TGTGCCAGCAGCTTGTTTAGGGGCGCGTCCAAAAACATTCAGTACTTC.